Listed below are T cell receptor beta chains from one sample, sequenced in a study of T cell responses to AZD1222 COVID-19 vaccine. Sequenced by immunoSEQ multiplex PCR; TCRdb stores in-frame clones only, minus some. Of tens of thousands of clones in the sample, over 90% are singletons; the top ten hold more than 8%. The sample in question was peripheral blood, obtained on day 0 of AZD1222 vaccination. The source of these receptors is an adult in good health. Each CDR3 is given with its conserved first and last residue.

v_call: TRBV25-1; j_call: TRBJ2-1; cdr3_aa: CASRQGAVDEQFF
v_call: TRBV5-4; j_call: TRBJ1-1; cdr3_aa: CASTFPEQGMVVVNTEAFF
v_call: TRBV18; j_call: TRBJ1-2; cdr3_aa: CASSPREYGYTF
v_call: TRBV4-1; j_call: TRBJ1-1; cdr3_aa: CASSLRTGGQSTEAFF
v_call: TRBV24-1; j_call: TRBJ1-2; cdr3_aa: CATSDFQGGGYTF
v_call: TRBV15; j_call: TRBJ1-4; cdr3_aa: CATSRGSKGETEKLFF
v_call: TRBV6-5; j_call: TRBJ1-5; cdr3_aa: CASRGTDGNQPQHF
v_call: TRBV10-2; j_call: TRBJ2-7; cdr3_aa: CASSEKVAVSSYEQYF
v_call: TRBV30; j_call: TRBJ1-3; cdr3_aa: CALKSAQGLSGNTIYF
v_call: TRBV7-9; j_call: TRBJ1-2; cdr3_aa: CASTNRIATNYGYTF
v_call: TRBV5-1; j_call: TRBJ2-2; cdr3_aa: CASSLGLAGTTGELFF
v_call: TRBV7-8; j_call: TRBJ1-1; cdr3_aa: CASSHGQFNTEAFF
v_call: TRBV7-8; j_call: TRBJ2-3; cdr3_aa: CASSPGTSGRPSTDTQYF
v_call: TRBV27; j_call: TRBJ2-7; cdr3_aa: CASSPGQGHEQYF
v_call: TRBV30; j_call: TRBJ2-7; cdr3_aa: CAWSGSGPYEQYF
v_call: TRBV11-3; j_call: TRBJ2-5; cdr3_aa: CASSLGAQETQYF
v_call: TRBV6-5; j_call: TRBJ2-7; cdr3_aa: CAFYHRETGPYEQYF
v_call: TRBV10-2; j_call: TRBJ2-7; cdr3_aa: CASSESGTGRAYEQYF
v_call: TRBV2; j_call: TRBJ1-3; cdr3_aa: CASSPAGGGNTIYF
v_call: TRBV3-1/TRBV3-2; j_call: TRBJ2-7; cdr3_aa: CASSPQRGAQEQYF
v_call: TRBV19; j_call: TRBJ2-2; cdr3_aa: CASTDGGAQVATGELFF
v_call: TRBV6-1; j_call: TRBJ2-7; cdr3_aa: CASSARLAGVGWGEQYF
v_call: TRBV5-6; j_call: TRBJ1-2; cdr3_aa: CASSLKQAGLHGYTF
v_call: TRBV5-4; j_call: TRBJ2-1; cdr3_aa: CASSLALYNEQFF
v_call: TRBV6-5; j_call: TRBJ2-2; cdr3_aa: CASSWGNTGELFF
v_call: TRBV11-2; j_call: TRBJ1-2; cdr3_aa: CASSPIAHRDRGRNGYTF
v_call: TRBV14; j_call: TRBJ1-1; cdr3_aa: CASSQVGQDTEAFF
v_call: TRBV18; j_call: TRBJ1-1; cdr3_aa: CASSLERTRVLAEAFF
v_call: TRBV6-5; j_call: TRBJ1-1; cdr3_aa: CASSYVGGKDTEAFF
v_call: TRBV2; j_call: TRBJ1-6; cdr3_aa: CASTRDRWNSYNSPLHF
v_call: TRBV20-1; j_call: TRBJ1-5; cdr3_aa: CSASSGLHSNQPQHF
v_call: TRBV5-1; j_call: TRBJ1-2; cdr3_aa: CASSLRGDPRLNYGYTF
v_call: TRBV29-1; j_call: TRBJ1-2; cdr3_aa: CSVENRGLYGYTF
v_call: TRBV5-4; j_call: TRBJ2-7; cdr3_aa: CASSLPPSREQYF
v_call: TRBV6-2/TRBV6-3; j_call: TRBJ1-5; cdr3_aa: CASSFPGGGNQPQHF
v_call: TRBV3-1/TRBV3-2; j_call: TRBJ1-6; cdr3_aa: CASRRGDRDNSPLHF
v_call: TRBV11-3; j_call: TRBJ2-3; cdr3_aa: CASSLAHRAGDTQYF
v_call: TRBV30; j_call: TRBJ1-1; cdr3_aa: CAFRFTEAFF
v_call: TRBV24-1; j_call: TRBJ2-5; cdr3_aa: CATSEGRGRPETQYF
v_call: TRBV5-1; j_call: TRBJ1-2; cdr3_aa: CASSPLSGTGEGGYTF
v_call: TRBV4-1; j_call: TRBJ2-5; cdr3_aa: CASSPLGDQETQYF
v_call: TRBV11-3; j_call: TRBJ2-2; cdr3_aa: CASSKRGRTGELFF
v_call: TRBV19; j_call: TRBJ1-5; cdr3_aa: CASSIDATGLQHF
v_call: TRBV7-2; j_call: TRBJ2-2; cdr3_aa: CASSLQTSTTGELFF
v_call: TRBV12-3/TRBV12-4; j_call: TRBJ1-5; cdr3_aa: CASSLTRTAPQHF
v_call: TRBV30; j_call: TRBJ2-5; cdr3_aa: CAWSLGIGGETQYF
v_call: TRBV19; j_call: TRBJ2-3; cdr3_aa: CASSDRPTSGHTQYF
v_call: TRBV6-2/TRBV6-3; j_call: TRBJ2-4; cdr3_aa: CASSTVNIQYF
v_call: TRBV4-1; j_call: TRBJ2-3; cdr3_aa: CASSQVVTDTQYF
v_call: TRBV6-1; j_call: TRBJ1-1; cdr3_aa: CASSESRVNTEAFF
v_call: TRBV14; j_call: TRBJ2-7; cdr3_aa: CASSQWYEQYF